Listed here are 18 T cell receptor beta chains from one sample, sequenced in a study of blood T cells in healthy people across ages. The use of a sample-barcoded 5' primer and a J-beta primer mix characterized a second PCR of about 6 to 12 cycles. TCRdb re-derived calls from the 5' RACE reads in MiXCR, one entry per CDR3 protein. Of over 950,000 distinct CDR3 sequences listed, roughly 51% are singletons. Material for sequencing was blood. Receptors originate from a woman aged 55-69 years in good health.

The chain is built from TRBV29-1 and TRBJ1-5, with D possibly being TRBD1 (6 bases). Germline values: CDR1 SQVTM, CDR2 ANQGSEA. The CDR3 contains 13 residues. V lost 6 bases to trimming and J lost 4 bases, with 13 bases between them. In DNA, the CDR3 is TGCAGCGTCTCGAGCACAGGGAATCAGCCCCAGCATTTT. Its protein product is CSVSSTGNQPQHF.

CDR3: CSAILAASDTQYF. In DNA, the CDR3 is TGCAGTGCTATACTAGCGGCCTCAGATACGCAGTATTTT. This chain links TRBV20-1 with TRBJ2-3; 8 nucleotides agree with TRBD2. Trimming at V came to 4 bases and at J to 4 bases, leaving 4 bases not matched to a gene. The CDR3 covers 13 residues. CDR1 and CDR2 from the germline V gene are DFQATT and SNEGSKA (reference sequence).

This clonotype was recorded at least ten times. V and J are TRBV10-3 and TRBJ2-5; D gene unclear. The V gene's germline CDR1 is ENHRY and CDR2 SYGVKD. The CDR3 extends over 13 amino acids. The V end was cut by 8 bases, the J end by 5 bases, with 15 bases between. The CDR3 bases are TGTGCCATCGGGTTCGACCTGGACGAGACCCAGTACTTC. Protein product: CAIGFDLDETQYF.

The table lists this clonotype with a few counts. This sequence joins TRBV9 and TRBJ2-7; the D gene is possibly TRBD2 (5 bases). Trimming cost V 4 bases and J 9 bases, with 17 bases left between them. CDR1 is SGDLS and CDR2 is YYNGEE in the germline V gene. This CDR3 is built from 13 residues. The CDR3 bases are TGTGCCAGCAGCACATTTGAGGGTACGGGGCAGTACTTC. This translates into CASSTFEGTGQYF.

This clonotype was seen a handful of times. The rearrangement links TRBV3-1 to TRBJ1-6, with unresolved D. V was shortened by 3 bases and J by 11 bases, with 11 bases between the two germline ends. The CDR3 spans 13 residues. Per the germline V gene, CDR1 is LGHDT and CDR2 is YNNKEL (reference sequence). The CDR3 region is CASSHDNLTPLHF. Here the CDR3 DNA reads TGTGCCAGCAGCCATGACAATTTAACACCCCTCCACTTT.

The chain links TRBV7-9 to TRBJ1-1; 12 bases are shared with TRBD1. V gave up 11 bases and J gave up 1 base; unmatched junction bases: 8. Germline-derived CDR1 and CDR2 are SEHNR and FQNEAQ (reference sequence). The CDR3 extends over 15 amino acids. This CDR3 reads CAAWDRGRRNTEAFF. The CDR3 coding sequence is TGTGCCGCCTGGGACAGGGGGCGCCGGAACACTGAAGCTTTCTTT. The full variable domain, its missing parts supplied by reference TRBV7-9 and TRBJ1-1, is DTGVSQNPRHKITKRGQNVTFRCDPISEHNRLYWYRQTLGQGPEFLTYFQNEAQLEKSRLLSDRFSAERPKGSFSTLEIQRTEQGDSAMYLCAAWDRGRRNTEAFFGQGTRLTVV.

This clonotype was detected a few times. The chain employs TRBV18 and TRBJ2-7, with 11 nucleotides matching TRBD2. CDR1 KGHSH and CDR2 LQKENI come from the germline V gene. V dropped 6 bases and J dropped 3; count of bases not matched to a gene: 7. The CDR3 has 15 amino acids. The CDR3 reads CASSRPLAGVYEQYF. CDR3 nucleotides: TGTGCCAGCTCCCGTCCACTAGCGGGAGTCTACGAGCAGTACTTC.

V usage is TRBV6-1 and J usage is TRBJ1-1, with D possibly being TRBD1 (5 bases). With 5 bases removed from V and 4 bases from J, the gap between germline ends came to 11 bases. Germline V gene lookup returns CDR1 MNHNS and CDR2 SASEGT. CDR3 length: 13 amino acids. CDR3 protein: CASSTQGGTEAFF. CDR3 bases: TGTGCCAGCAGTACCCAGGGAGGCACTGAAGCTTTCTTT.

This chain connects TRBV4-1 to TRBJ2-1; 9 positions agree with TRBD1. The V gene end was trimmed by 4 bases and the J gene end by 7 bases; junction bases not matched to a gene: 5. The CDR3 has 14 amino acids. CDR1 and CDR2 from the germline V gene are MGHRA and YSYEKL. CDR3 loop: CASSLGQGRNEQFF. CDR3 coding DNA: TGCGCCAGCAGCCTAGGACAGGGGAGGAATGAGCAGTTCTTC.

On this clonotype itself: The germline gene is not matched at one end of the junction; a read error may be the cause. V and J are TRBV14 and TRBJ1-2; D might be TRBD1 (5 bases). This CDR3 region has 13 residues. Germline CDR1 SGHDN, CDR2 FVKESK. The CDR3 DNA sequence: TGTGCCAGCAGTCAAGGTTGGGGACGTGGCTACACCTTC. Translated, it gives CASSQGWGRGYTF.

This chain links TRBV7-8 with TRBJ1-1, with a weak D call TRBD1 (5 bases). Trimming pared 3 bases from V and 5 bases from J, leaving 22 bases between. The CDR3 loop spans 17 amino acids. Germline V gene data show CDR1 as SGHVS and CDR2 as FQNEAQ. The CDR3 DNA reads TGTGCCAGCAGCTTTCCGGCCTCTAGAGGGGTTTTGACTGAAGCTTTCTTT. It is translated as CASSFPASRGVLTEAFF.

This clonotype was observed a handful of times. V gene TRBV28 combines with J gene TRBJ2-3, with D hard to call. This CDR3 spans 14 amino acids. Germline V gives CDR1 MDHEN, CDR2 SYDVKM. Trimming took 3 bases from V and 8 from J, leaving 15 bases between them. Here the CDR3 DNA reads TGTGCCAGCAGTTTCTCCAATACCCGCGGTACGCAGTATTTT. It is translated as CASSFSNTRGTQYF.

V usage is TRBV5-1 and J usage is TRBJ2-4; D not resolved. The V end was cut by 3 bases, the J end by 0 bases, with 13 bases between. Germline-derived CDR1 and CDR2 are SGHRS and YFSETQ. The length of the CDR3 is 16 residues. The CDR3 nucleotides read TGCGCCAGCAGCTCTGACATCCAAGGAGCCAAAAACATTCAGTACTTC. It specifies CASSSDIQGAKNIQYF.

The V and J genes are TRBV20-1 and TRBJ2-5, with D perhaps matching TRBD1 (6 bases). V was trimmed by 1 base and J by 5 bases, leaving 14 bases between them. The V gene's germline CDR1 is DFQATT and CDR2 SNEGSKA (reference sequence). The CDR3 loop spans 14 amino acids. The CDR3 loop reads CSARARIRGETQYF. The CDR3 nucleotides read TGCAGTGCTAGAGCGCGAATAAGGGGGGAGACCCAGTACTTC.

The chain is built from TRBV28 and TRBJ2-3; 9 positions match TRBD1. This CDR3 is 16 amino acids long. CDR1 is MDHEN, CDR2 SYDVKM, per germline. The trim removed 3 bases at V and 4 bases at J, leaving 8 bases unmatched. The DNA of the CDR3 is TGTGCCAGCAGTTTCTCGGGACAGGGTCTTTCAGATACGCAGTATTTT. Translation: CASSFSGQGLSDTQYF.

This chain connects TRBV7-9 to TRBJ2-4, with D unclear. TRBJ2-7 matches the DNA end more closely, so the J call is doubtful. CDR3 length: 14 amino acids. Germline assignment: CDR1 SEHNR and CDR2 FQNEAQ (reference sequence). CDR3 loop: CASSQPESADEQYF. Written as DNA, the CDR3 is TGTGCCAGCAGCCAACCAGAGAGCGCGGACGAGCAGTACTTC.

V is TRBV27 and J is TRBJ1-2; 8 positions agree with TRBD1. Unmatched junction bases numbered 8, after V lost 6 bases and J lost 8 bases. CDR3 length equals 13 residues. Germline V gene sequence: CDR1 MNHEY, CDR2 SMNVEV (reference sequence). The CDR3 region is CASRNDRGGGYTF. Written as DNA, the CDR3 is TGTGCCAGCAGGAACGACAGGGGTGGAGGCTACACCTTC.

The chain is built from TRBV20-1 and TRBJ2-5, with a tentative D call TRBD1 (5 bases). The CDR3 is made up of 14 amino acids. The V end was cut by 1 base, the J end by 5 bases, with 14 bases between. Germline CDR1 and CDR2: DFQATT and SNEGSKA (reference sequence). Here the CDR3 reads CSARGLGVWETQYF. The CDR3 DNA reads TGCAGTGCTAGAGGGCTAGGGGTATGGGAGACCCAGTACTTC.